Listed below are T cell receptor beta chains from one sample, sequenced in a study of immune evolution from preneoplasia to lung adenocarcinoma. Produced via immunoSEQ multiplex PCR; TCRdb's table is partial and in-frame only. The sample has 25,000 to 30,000 clones; about 76% are singletons. Material: FFPE invasive lung adenocarcinoma tissue. The receptor set was obtained from a person aged 60 to 70 with invasive lung adenocarcinoma. Some clones in this sample may be carry-over from other donors' samples. CDR3s include the opening cysteine and the closing phenylalanine or tryptophan. Clone size, where shown, is once, few, many, or a class for clones that have expanded.

few	TRBJ1-4	TRBV19	CASSIHIRTGGSTNEKLFF
NA	TRBJ2-5	TRBV14	CASSQERGSRGIQTQYF
NA	TRBJ1-1	TRBV6-5	CASFNTGTMNTEAFF
NA	TRBJ2-1	TRBV28	CASSTPGGSYNEQFF
NA	TRBJ1-5	TRBV10-2	CASSERRDRHQPQHF
NA	TRBJ2-7	TRBV11-3	CASSPVGWGMYEQYF
once	TRBJ1-4	TRBV29-1	CSVRARGTMNEKLFF
few	TRBJ2-5	TRBV6-4	CASSEMGGQETQYF
few	TRBJ2-6	TRBV6-5	CASNSGANVLTF
once	TRBJ2-1	TRBV7-2	CASRGRGLAGGHEQFF
NA	TRBJ2-7	TRBV28	CASSLLPASYEQYF
NA	TRBJ1-5	TRBV27	CASSPSRRQPQHF
NA	TRBJ2-5	TRBV18	CASSSSGSRETQYF
NA	TRBJ2-3	TRBV2	CASSEGQSTDTQYF
NA	TRBJ2-1	TRBV27	CASRASGRGGEQFF
NA	TRBJ2-3	TRBV18	CASSPLGGTTDTQYF
NA	TRBJ1-4	TRBV7-9	CASKRPNEKLFF
NA	TRBJ1-5	TRBV5-4	CASSSVEATPQHF
NA	TRBJ1-5	TRBV12-5	CASGPEGGVSNQPQHF
few	TRBJ2-3	TRBV5-6	CASSLGGAGATDTQYF
NA	TRBJ2-4	TRBV28	CASRDLREFTTLAKNIQYF
NA	TRBJ2-3	TRBV5-4	CASSLEKRTQYF
NA	TRBJ1-5	TRBV18	CASSTSGDAQPQHF
medium-sized	TRBJ2-7	TRBV6-6	CASRPGLAGVLGEQYF
NA	TRBJ2-1	TRBV7-3	CASSSLAGGYNEQFF
NA	TRBJ2-3	TRBV5-1	CASSSMAGGDTQYF
NA	TRBJ2-4	TRBV6-6	CASSPPGGLGDIQYF
NA	TRBJ1-4	TRBV19	CASSIRMEKLFF
NA	TRBJ2-7	TRBV4-2	CASSQEVTGTYEQYF
NA	TRBJ2-5	TRBV5-4	CASSQGQLQETQYF
NA	TRBJ2-7	TRBV5-6	CASSPLAGGLEVVGEQYF
few	TRBJ2-7	TRBV6-6	CASSPDRAEQYF
NA	TRBJ2-7	TRBV28	CATSRSGRAGEQYF
NA	TRBJ2-1	TRBV19	CASSIIAGAPYNEQFF
NA	TRBJ2-1	TRBV28	CASSPFETNNEQFF
once	TRBJ2-7	TRBV2	CASSETGRAGEQYF
NA	TRBJ1-1	TRBV5-1	CASRTGMNTEAFF
once	TRBJ1-5	TRBV6-5	CASRKSSNQPQHF
NA	TRBJ1-2	TRBV7-8	CASSLAPTGGVGYTF